These 20 T cell receptor beta chains originate from one sample sequenced in a study of T cells in localized non-small cell lung cancer. TCRdb keeps only in-frame clones here, not all; method: immunoSEQ multiplex PCR. This table has 5,600 or so clones, 28% appearing once. The specimen comprised lung tumor tissue, sampled before any cancer treatment. The receptors here all came from a female donor of 60 years or more with stage I lung adenocarcinoma.

By frequency in the sample, this clone is medium-sized. This CDR3 is CASSQGYYFGEQYF. The CDR3 nucleotides read TGTGCCAGCAGCCAAGGCTACTACTTCGGTGAGCAGTACTTC. The chain couples TRBV14 to TRBJ2-7; D remains ambiguous. The CDR3 contains 14 residues. Germline V lookup: CDR1 SGHDN, CDR2 FVKESK. V shed 1 base and J shed 7 bases, with 14 bases lying between them. The entire variable domain, with the rest obtained from reference TRBV14 and TRBJ2-7, is as follows: EAGVTQFPSHSVIEKGQTVTLRCDPISGHDNLYWYRRVMGKEIKFLLHFVKESKQDESGMPNNRFLAERTGGTYSTLKVQPAELEDSGVYFCASSQGYYFGEQYFGPGTRLTVT.

This clone was found a few times. V gene TRBV7-2 combines with J gene TRBJ2-7, with D unresolved. The germline CDR1 and CDR2 sequences are SGHTA and FQGNSA. The CDR3 length is 14 residues. V lost 4 bases and J lost 6, with 16 bases in between. The CDR3: CASSSRTGVGEQYF. CDR3 coding DNA: TGTGCCAGCAGCTCGCGGACGGGCGTAGGCGAGCAGTACTTC.

This clone was detected a few times. The V gene is TRBV2, the J gene TRBJ2-1, with TRBD2 matching over 9 bases. The germline gives CDR1 SNHLY, CDR2 FYNNEI. The trim removed 6 bases at V and 6 bases at J, leaving 12 bases unmatched. The CDR3 runs to 16 residues. The CDR3 region has the DNA TGTGCCAGCAGCACCGGCGGGGGGGCGGTAGGCAATGAGCAGTTCTTC. Translation gives CASSTGGGAVGNEQFF.

The V gene is TRBV10-3, the J gene TRBJ1-2; 7 positions agree with TRBD1. The CDR3 is made up of 12 amino acids. Germline lookup yields CDR1 ENHRY and CDR2 SYGVKD. With V trimmed by 10 bases and J by 2 bases, 4 bases remained unmatched. In DNA form, the CDR3 reads TGTGCCACAGGGGGACCGAACTATGGCTACACCTTC. As protein: CATGGPNYGYTF.

The J gene is TRBJ2-2, the V gene TRBV19; TRBD2 aligns across 11 bases. This CDR3 is built from 17 residues. From germline, CDR1 is LNHDA and CDR2 SQIVND (reference sequence). The V gene end was trimmed by 4 bases and the J gene end by 7 bases; junction bases not matched to a gene: 11. The DNA of the CDR3 is TGTGCCAGTAGTACCTCTACTAGCGGGAGAGGCGGCGGGGAGCTGTTTTTT. Translating gives CASSTSTSGRGGGELFF. Combining the CDR3 with reference TRBV19 and TRBJ2-2 gives the whole variable domain DGGITQSPKYLFRKEGQNVTLSCEQNLNHDAMYWYRQDPGQGLRLIYYSQIVNDFQKGDIAEGYSVSREKKESFPLTVTSAQKNPTAFYLCASSTSTSGRGGGELFFGEGSRLTVL.

Many counts were recorded for this clone. V and J are TRBV11-3 and TRBJ2-5; a possible D gene is TRBD1 (6 bases). The V gene's germline CDR1 is SGHNT and CDR2 YENEEA. The CDR3 loop spans 16 amino acids. V was trimmed by 2 bases and J by 1 base, leaving 14 bases between them. The CDR3 sequence: CASSLLGLGGQETQYF. In DNA form, the CDR3 reads TGTGCCAGCAGCTTATTAGGGCTAGGGGGCCAAGAGACCCAGTACTTC.

This clone is classed as medium-sized. This sequence joins TRBV11-3 and TRBJ1-1; possibly TRBD1 for D (5 bases). Trimming pared 2 bases from V and 11 bases from J, leaving 21 bases between. From germline, CDR1 is SGHNT and CDR2 YENEEA. This CDR3 region has 15 residues. CDR3 residues: CASSLYPTEGRSAFF. CDR3 DNA sequence: TGTGCCAGCAGCTTATATCCCACAGAGGGGAGAAGTGCTTTCTTT.

The V gene is TRBV19, the J gene TRBJ2-5; TRBD2 matches at 8 bases. Trimming cost V 7 bases and J 4 bases; bases outside gene matches: 17. The CDR3 has 17 residues. Germline V gene data show CDR1 as LNHDA and CDR2 as SQIVND (reference sequence). The chain's CDR3 is CASNSPRYGSGRETQYF. CDR3 bases: TGTGCCAGTAATAGCCCAAGGTACGGGAGCGGGAGAGAGACCCAGTACTTC.

The chain carries TRBV19 and TRBJ2-7; 9 nucleotides line up with TRBD2. The CDR3 runs 15 residues. Germline CDR1 and CDR2: LNHDA and SQIVND (reference sequence). J gave up 3 bases and V 3 bases, and 6 bases lay outside the gene matches. The CDR3 spells CASSMELAGLYEQYF. The DNA for the CDR3 is TGTGCCAGTAGTATGGAACTAGCGGGCCTCTACGAGCAGTACTTC.

The rearrangement uses TRBV30 and TRBJ2-2; tentative D call: TRBD2 (6 bases). This CDR3 is built from 14 residues. Germline CDR1 is GTSNPN and CDR2 is SVGIG (reference sequence). Trimming stripped 2 bases from V and 5 bases from J, with 12 bases between. The CDR3 sequence: CAWSMTSGTGELFF. The CDR3 DNA reads TGTGCCTGGAGTATGACTAGTGGGACCGGGGAGCTGTTTTTT.

This clone came up a few times. The chain couples TRBV9 to TRBJ2-2, with D possibly matching TRBD2 (6 bases). This CDR3 has 14 residues. CDR1 and CDR2 from the germline V gene are SGDLS and YYNGEE. The ends were cut back, 5 bases at V and 6 bases at J, with 14 bases in the middle. The CDR3 DNA is TGTGCCAGCAGACGGGAGCAGAGGTCCGGGGAGCTGTTTTTT. It specifies CASRREQRSGELFF.

The V gene is TRBV9, the J gene TRBJ2-3; tentative D call: TRBD1 (5 bases). V dropped 5 bases and J dropped 4 bases, with 14 bases sitting between them. The germline CDR1 and CDR2 sequences are SGDLS and YYNGEE. The length of the CDR3 is 14 residues. The DNA of the CDR3 is TGTGCCAGCAGTGACCGGAAGGGGTCAGATACGCAGTATTTT. It translates to CASSDRKGSDTQYF.

The CDR3 loop reads CASSPGVTGHTETQYF. The CDR3, as DNA: TGTGCCAGTAGCCCCGGGGTGACCGGGCACACAGAGACCCAGTACTTC. The rearrangement links TRBV19 to TRBJ2-5, with a tentative D call TRBD2 (5 bases). In germline, CDR1 is LNHDA, CDR2 SQIVND (reference sequence). The CDR3 contains 16 residues. V was trimmed by 6 bases and J by 4 bases, leaving 21 bases between them. The whole variable domain, filled in from reference TRBV19 and TRBJ2-5, reads DGGITQSPKYLFRKEGQNVTLSCEQNLNHDAMYWYRQDPGQGLRLIYYSQIVNDFQKGDIAEGYSVSREKKESFPLTVTSAQKNPTAFYLCASSPGVTGHTETQYFGPGTRLLVL.

The chain has TRBV5-1 and TRBJ1-2, with 11 nucleotides matching TRBD1. The CDR3 totals 20 residues. CDR1 is SGHRS and CDR2 is YFSETQ in the germline V gene. V gave up 0 bases and J gave up 0 bases; unmatched junction bases: 13. The CDR3 region is CASSLAGGQGALTTNYGYTF. CDR3 DNA: TGCGCCAGCAGCTTGGCCGGTGGACAGGGGGCACTTACTACTAACTATGGCTACACCTTC. Complete variable domain (other parts from reference TRBV5-1 and TRBJ1-2): KAGVTQTPRYLIKTRGQQVTLSCSPISGHRSVSWYQQTPGQGLQFLFEYFSETQRNKGNFPGRFSGRQFSNSRSEMNVSTLELGDSALYLCASSLAGGQGALTTNYGYTFGSGTRLTVV.

This clone was recorded many times. For the CDR3, the DNA is TGTGCCAGCAGCCCCAAAGAGGGGGAGACCCAGTACTTC. Translation gives CASSPKEGETQYF. The chain employs TRBV9 and TRBJ2-5; D possibly matches TRBD1 or TRBD2 (5 bases each). Germline CDR1 is SGDLS and CDR2 is YYNGEE. V was trimmed by 4 bases and J by 5 bases, leaving 12 bases between them. The CDR3 runs to 13 residues.

This clone was seen a few times. V is TRBV9 and J is TRBJ2-5, with 11 bases aligning to TRBD2. The CDR3 has 16 amino acids. J lost 5 bases, V lost 0 bases, and 6 bases had no gene match. Germline lookup yields CDR1 SGDLS and CDR2 YYNGEE. The CDR3 reads CASSVVGSGGAETQYF. The DNA of the CDR3 is TGTGCCAGCAGCGTAGTGGGTAGCGGGGGGGCGGAGACCCAGTACTTC.

The rearrangement joins TRBV15 to TRBJ2-3, with D possibly being TRBD2 (7 bases). This CDR3 comprises 15 residues. Germline V gene sequence: CDR1 LNHNV, CDR2 YYDKDF (reference sequence). The germline V and J ends were trimmed by 7 bases and 0 bases, with 14 bases remaining between them. DNA of the CDR3: TGTGCCACCAACCCCGGGGGGCCTAGCACAGATACGCAGTATTTT. Translated, it gives CATNPGGPSTDTQYF.

This clone has just a few counts. V and J are TRBV18 and TRBJ1-3; no firm D call. Germline V gene lookup returns CDR1 KGHSH and CDR2 LQKENI. The CDR3 runs to 14 residues. The V end was cut by 4 bases, the J end by 3 bases, with 10 bases between. CDR3 sequence (DNA): TGTGCCAGCTCACACGGAGGAGTTGGAAACACCATATATTTT. Protein sequence: CASSHGGVGNTIYF.

The chain combines TRBV5-1 with TRBJ1-6; 10 bases are shared with TRBD1. This CDR3 region has 16 residues. Germline CDR1 reads SGHRS; CDR2 reads YFSETQ. V was clipped by 0 bases and J by 8 bases; unmatched bases: 5. CDR3 coding DNA: TGCGCCAGCAGCTTGGCCGGGACAGGGGATCATTCACCCCTCCACTTT. Protein sequence: CASSLAGTGDHSPLHF.

This clone has more than one count but fewer than ten. The chain recombines TRBV28 with TRBJ2-3, with TRBD2 matching 7 bases. J was trimmed by 1 base and V by 6 bases; bases with no gene match: 7. The CDR3 has 15 residues. Germline V CDR1 and CDR2: MDHEN, SYDVKM. CDR3 residues: CASRATSVRTDTQYF. CDR3 coding DNA: TGTGCCAGCAGGGCTACTAGCGTTCGCACAGATACGCAGTATTTT.